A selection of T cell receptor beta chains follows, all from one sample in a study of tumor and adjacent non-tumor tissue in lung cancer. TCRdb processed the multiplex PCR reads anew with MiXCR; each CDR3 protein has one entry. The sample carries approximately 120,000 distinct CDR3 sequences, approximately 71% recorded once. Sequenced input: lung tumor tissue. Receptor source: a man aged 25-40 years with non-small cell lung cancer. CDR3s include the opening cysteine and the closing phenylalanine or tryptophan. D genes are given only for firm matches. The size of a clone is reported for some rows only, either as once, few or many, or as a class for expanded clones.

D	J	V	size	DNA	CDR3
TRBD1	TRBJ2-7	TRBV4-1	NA	TGCACCAGCAACCAAGGGGAGACAGGGGGCATTGGGGAAATCTACGAGCACTACTTC	CTSNQGETGGIGEIYEHYF
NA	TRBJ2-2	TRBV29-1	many	TGCAGCGTAAGAACGGGGAGATACACCGGGGAGCTGTTTTTT	CSVRTGRYTGELFF
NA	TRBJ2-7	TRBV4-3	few	TGCGCCAGCATCCCTAGTACCGAGGAGGGATACGAGCAGTACTTC	CASIPSTEEGYEQYF
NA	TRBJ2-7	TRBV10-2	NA	TGCGCCAGCAGTGAGTCGGACGGCTACGAGCCGTACTTC	CASSESDGYEPYF
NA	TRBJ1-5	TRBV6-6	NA	TGTGTCAGCAGACCAGGGGTTAGCAATCAGCCCCAGCATTTT	CVSRPGVSNQPQHF
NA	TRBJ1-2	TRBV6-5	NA	TGCGCCAGCAGTCACTCGATAGGACTCCCCTATGGCTACACCTTC	CASSHSIGLPYGYTF
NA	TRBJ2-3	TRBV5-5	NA	TGTACTAGCAATGGAGGACAGGGCACAGATACGCAGTATTTT	CTSNGGQGTDTQYF
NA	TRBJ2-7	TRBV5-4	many	TGTGCCAGCAGCTTGGGCCTGGGGGCGGACTACGAGCAGTACTTC	CASSLGLGADYEQYF
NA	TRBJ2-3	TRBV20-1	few	TGCAATGCTAAACTGCCAGCTACAGATACGCAGTATTTT	CNAKLPATDTQYF
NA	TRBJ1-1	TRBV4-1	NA	TGCGCCAGCAGCCTCGATGTTTGTCACGGATCGAACACTGAAGCTTTCTTT	CASSLDVCHGSNTEAFF
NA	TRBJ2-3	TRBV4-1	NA	TGCGCCAGGAGCCAACCGGGAAGCATAGATACGCAGTATTTT	CARSQPGSIDTQYF
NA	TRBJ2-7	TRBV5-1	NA	TGCGCCAGCAGCTCCGAGGACAGCTACGAGCAGTACTTC	CASSSEDSYEQYF
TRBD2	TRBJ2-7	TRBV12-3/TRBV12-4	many	TGTGCCAGCAGTTTATACGGGACTACTTACGAGCAGTACTTC	CASSLYGTTYEQYF
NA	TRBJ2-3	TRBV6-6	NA	TGTGCCAGCAACAACCCACGGACGTCAGATATGCAGTATTTT	CASNNPRTSDMQYF
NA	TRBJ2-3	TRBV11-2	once	TGTGCCAGCAGCTTGGGAGTTAGACCCACAGATATGCATTATTTT	CASSLGVRPTDMHYF
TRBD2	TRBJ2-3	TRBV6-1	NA	TGTGCCAGCAGTGAACTAGCGGGGGAGACAGATACGCAGTATTTT	CASSELAGETDTQYF
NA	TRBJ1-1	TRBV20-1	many	TGCAGTGCTAGAGTGGGGGGCAGGAACACTGAAGCTTTCTTT	CSARVGGRNTEAFF
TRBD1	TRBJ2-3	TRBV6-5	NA	TGTGCCAGCAGTTACGAAGCGACAGGGGTTTTGACAGATACGCAGTATTTT	CASSYEATGVLTDTQYF
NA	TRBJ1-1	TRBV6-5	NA	TGTGCCATCACTCCGGGGGGGAGCACTGAAGCTTTCTTT	CAITPGGSTEAFF
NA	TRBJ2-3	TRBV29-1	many	TGCAGCGTTGTCGGGGGGCCAGATACGCAGTATTTT	CSVVGGPDTQYF
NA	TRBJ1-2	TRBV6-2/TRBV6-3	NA	TGTGTCAGCAGTTCACGGGTCCGCTGTGGCTACACCTTC	CVSSSRVRCGYTF
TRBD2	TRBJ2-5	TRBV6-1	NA	TGTACCAGCAGTGAAGACCCTAGCGGGAGTTATGAAGAGACCCAGTATTTC	CTSSEDPSGSYEETQYF
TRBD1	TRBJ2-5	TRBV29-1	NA	TGCAGCGTCCTAAAAGGAACAGGGGCACGAGAGACCCAGTACTTC	CSVLKGTGARETQYF
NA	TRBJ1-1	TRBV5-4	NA	TGTGCCAGCAGCTCCAGGGGCGTGAACACTGAAGCTTTCTTT	CASSSRGVNTEAFF
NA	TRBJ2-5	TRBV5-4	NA	TGTGCCAGCAGCTTGGTGGGACAAGATACCCAGTACTTC	CASSLVGQDTQYF
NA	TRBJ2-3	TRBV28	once	TGTGCCAGCAGTTTGGCGGGGACAGAAACAGATACGCAGTATTTT	CASSLAGTETDTQYF
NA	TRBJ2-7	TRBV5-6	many	TGTGCCAGCAGCTTGGTTTGGGACGAGCAGTACTTC	CASSLVWDEQYF
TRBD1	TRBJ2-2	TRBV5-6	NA	TGTGCCAGCATCTTGCTTGGACAGGGAACCACCGGGGAGCTGCTTTTT	CASILLGQGTTGELLF
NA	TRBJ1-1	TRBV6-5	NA	TGTGCCAGCTGTTACCAGGCAGGGATCAACACTGAAGCTTTCTTT	CASCYQAGINTEAFF
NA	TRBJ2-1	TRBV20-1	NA	TGCAGTGCTAGACCTCTAGCGAGGTACTACAATGAGCAGTTCTTC	CSARPLARYYNEQFF
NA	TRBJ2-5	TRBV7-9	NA	TGTGCCAGCACCCCAGCGGGCCTTGGGGGGACCCAGTACTTC	CASTPAGLGGTQYF
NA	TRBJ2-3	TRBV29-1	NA	TGCAGCGTTGAAGATCTTAGCAGATCTAGCATAGATACGCAGTTTTTT	CSVEDLSRSSIDTQFF